This T cell receptor beta chain is drawn from a study of human T cells and chemical hapten exposure. Study-level background: The variation in per-sample TCR yields arose mainly from small differences in pooled library volumes. Study-wide findings and caveats: There were significantly more large CDR3 similarity clusters among expanded TCRs than among controls.

Time point in this sample: pre-sensitization, week 0. Treatment defined: therapeutic diphenylcyclopropenone sensitization with weekly scalp DPC. The CDR3 runs 15 residues. Germline values: CDR1 KGHSH, CDR2 LQKENI. Trimming left V 6 bases short and J 4 bases short, with 16 bases between. To note about this clonotype: The antigen remains unidentified.

As the library was built, unique molecular identifiers were attached to individual cDNA molecules. Each CDR3 protein is one row after TCRdb ran MiXCR on the RACE reads. The data show about 87,000 distinct CDR3 sequences, approximately 9.9% seen once. The V and J genes are TRBV18 and TRBJ1-3; D perhaps matches TRBD1 (5 bases). The source was whole blood, collected in connection with sensitization to the hapten diphenylcyclopropenone (DPC). This receptor was obtained from a woman aged 40 to 55 with alopecia areata. Some clones in this sample may be carry-over from other donors' samples. CDR3 amino acids: CASSDKDYQGNTIYF. CDR3 nucleotide sequence: TGTGCCAGCTCGGACAAAGACTACCAAGGAAACACCATATATTTT.